Listed below are T cell receptor beta chains from one sample, sequenced in a study of blood T cell repertoires in COVID-19. TCRdb keeps only in-frame clones here, not all; method: immunoSEQ multiplex PCR. The data hold approximately 100,000 clones, with about 80% observed a single time. Sequences were obtained from peripheral blood. These receptors all come from a man in his sixties with acute or convalescent COVID-19. The CDR3 runs from the conserved cysteine through the conserved F or W. The D gene is left open where the match is weak. The size of a clone is reported for some rows only, either as once, few or many, or as a class for expanded clones.

v_call: TRBV18
d_call: TRBD1
j_call: TRBJ1-5
clone_size: .
cdr3_nt: TGTGCCAGCTCACCAAGCACAGGGGTGCAGCCCCAGCATTTT
cdr3_aa: CASSPSTGVQPQHF

v_call: TRBV30
d_call: .
j_call: TRBJ1-6
clone_size: .
cdr3_nt: TGTGCCTGGAACCAGAACCCCCTCAATTCACCCCTCCACTTT
cdr3_aa: CAWNQNPLNSPLHF

v_call: TRBV12-3/TRBV12-4
d_call: .
j_call: TRBJ1-1
clone_size: .
cdr3_nt: TGTGCCAGCAGTTTTAGTTTCACGGGGGCTTTCTTT
cdr3_aa: CASSFSFTGAFF

v_call: TRBV7-2
d_call: .
j_call: TRBJ2-1
clone_size: .
cdr3_nt: TGTGCCAGCAGCTTAGGTGACAGTCGGGTTCTCTTC
cdr3_aa: CASSLGDSRVLF

v_call: TRBV7-2
d_call: TRBD1
j_call: TRBJ1-2
clone_size: .
cdr3_nt: TGTGCCAGCAGCTTAAGGCCGGGACAGATTGGTGGCTACACCTTC
cdr3_aa: CASSLRPGQIGGYTF

v_call: TRBV19
d_call: .
j_call: TRBJ2-1
clone_size: .
cdr3_nt: TGTGCCAGTAGTATGGGGAGAAACAATGAGCAGTTCTTC
cdr3_aa: CASSMGRNNEQFF

v_call: TRBV27
d_call: .
j_call: TRBJ2-3
clone_size: .
cdr3_nt: TGTGCCAGCAGTTTATCGGGGCGGGGTCCACGGGATACGCAGTATTTT
cdr3_aa: CASSLSGRGPRDTQYF

v_call: TRBV7-9
d_call: .
j_call: TRBJ2-5
clone_size: .
cdr3_nt: TGTGCCAGCAGCCGGAGAGGAGGTGCAGGAGTCCTCCAAGAGACCCAGTACTTC
cdr3_aa: CASSRRGGAGVLQETQYF

v_call: TRBV27
d_call: TRBD1
j_call: TRBJ1-2
clone_size: .
cdr3_nt: TGTGCCACGGGGACAGGGGGTATCTATGGCTACACCTTC
cdr3_aa: CATGTGGIYGYTF

v_call: TRBV6-2/TRBV6-3
d_call: .
j_call: TRBJ1-1
clone_size: .
cdr3_nt: TGTGCCAGCAGTTACTCTTGGCAGAACACTGAAGCTTTCTTT
cdr3_aa: CASSYSWQNTEAFF

v_call: TRBV5-1
d_call: .
j_call: TRBJ2-1
clone_size: once
cdr3_nt: TGCGCCAGCAGCTTGGCCCAGGGGAGCGCGAATGAGCAGTTCTTC
cdr3_aa: CASSLAQGSANEQFF

v_call: TRBV16
d_call: TRBD1
j_call: TRBJ1-5
clone_size: .
cdr3_nt: TGTGCCAGCAGGGGGGACAGGTATCAGCCCCAGCATTTT
cdr3_aa: CASRGDRYQPQHF

v_call: TRBV2
d_call: .
j_call: TRBJ1-1
clone_size: .
cdr3_nt: TGTGCCAGCAAAGGGGAAAGGAACACTGAAGCTTTCTTT
cdr3_aa: CASKGERNTEAFF

v_call: TRBV29-1
d_call: .
j_call: TRBJ1-2
clone_size: .
cdr3_nt: TGCAGCGTTGCTATTTCTATGGATGGCTACACCTTC
cdr3_aa: CSVAISMDGYTF

v_call: TRBV5-6
d_call: .
j_call: TRBJ2-5
clone_size: .
cdr3_nt: TGTGCCAGCAGCTCCCGGCAGGGCGGTGCCTTTGAGACCCAGTACTTC
cdr3_aa: CASSSRQGGAFETQYF

v_call: TRBV7-3
d_call: TRBD1
j_call: TRBJ1-6
clone_size: .
cdr3_nt: TGTGCCAGCAGCTTAAAGGGGGCGGCAGGCGGCTATAATTCACCCCTCCACTTT
cdr3_aa: CASSLKGAAGGYNSPLHF

v_call: TRBV4-1
d_call: TRBD1
j_call: TRBJ1-5
clone_size: once
cdr3_nt: TGCGCCAGCAGCCACCCACAGGGACAGACCAATCAGCCCCAGCATTTT
cdr3_aa: CASSHPQGQTNQPQHF

v_call: TRBV24-1
d_call: TRBD1
j_call: TRBJ1-1
clone_size: .
cdr3_nt: TGTGCCACCCGGGACAGGGAACAAATGAACACTGAAGCTTTCTTT
cdr3_aa: CATRDREQMNTEAFF

v_call: TRBV24-1
d_call: TRBD1
j_call: TRBJ2-7
clone_size: .
cdr3_nt: TGTGCCACCAGTGACCACGGACAGGAGATTCCCTACGAGCAGTACTTC
cdr3_aa: CATSDHGQEIPYEQYF

v_call: TRBV7-8
d_call: .
j_call: TRBJ2-7
clone_size: once
cdr3_nt: TGTGCCAGCAGCTTCTCCCGTATCCTTGACGAGCAGTACTTC
cdr3_aa: CASSFSRILDEQYF

v_call: TRBV29-1
d_call: .
j_call: TRBJ1-5
clone_size: .
cdr3_nt: TGCAGCGTCCAAGGGAGGCTACATCAGCCCCAGCATTTT
cdr3_aa: CSVQGRLHQPQHF

v_call: TRBV19
d_call: .
j_call: TRBJ1-1
clone_size: .
cdr3_nt: TGTGCCAGTAGTATAGCAGGGAAGGGGGCTGAAGCTTTCTTT
cdr3_aa: CASSIAGKGAEAFF

v_call: TRBV10-2
d_call: TRBD2
j_call: TRBJ2-7
clone_size: .
cdr3_nt: TGCGCCAGCAGCGAGGGACTAGCGGGGTTCTACGAGCAGTACTTC
cdr3_aa: CASSEGLAGFYEQYF

v_call: TRBV21-1
d_call: .
j_call: TRBJ2-7
clone_size: .
cdr3_nt: TGTGCCAGCAGCAATTACCAGGGGTACTACGAGCAGTACTTC
cdr3_aa: CASSNYQGYYEQYF

v_call: TRBV24-1
d_call: TRBD1
j_call: TRBJ1-2
clone_size: .
cdr3_nt: TGTGCCACCAGTGATGCCGGGACAGGGGGAAATGGCTACACCTTC
cdr3_aa: CATSDAGTGGNGYTF

v_call: TRBV29-1
d_call: TRBD1
j_call: TRBJ2-1
clone_size: .
cdr3_nt: TGCAGCGTGGGGGACAGGGAGGTGAATGAGCAGTTCTTC
cdr3_aa: CSVGDREVNEQFF

v_call: TRBV29-1
d_call: .
j_call: TRBJ2-2
clone_size: .
cdr3_nt: TGCAGCGTTGACACAGCGAACACCGGGGAGCTGTTTTTT
cdr3_aa: CSVDTANTGELFF

v_call: TRBV7-9
d_call: .
j_call: TRBJ1-3
clone_size: once
cdr3_nt: TGTGCCAGCAGCTTAAGGAGCGGGGAGTTCTCTGGAAACACCATATATTTT
cdr3_aa: CASSLRSGEFSGNTIYF

v_call: TRBV19
d_call: .
j_call: TRBJ1-5
clone_size: .
cdr3_nt: TGTGCCAGCAAGGACAGCCGCGCCTTCAATCAGCCCCAGCATTTT
cdr3_aa: CASKDSRAFNQPQHF

v_call: TRBV29-1
d_call: .
j_call: TRBJ2-5
clone_size: once
cdr3_nt: TGCAGCGTTGGCGGCGAAGAGACCCAGTACTTC
cdr3_aa: CSVGGEETQYF

v_call: TRBV6-5
d_call: .
j_call: TRBJ1-1
clone_size: .
cdr3_nt: TGTGCCAGCAGTTACTCGAGATCTTTGAGCACTGAAGCTTTCTTT
cdr3_aa: CASSYSRSLSTEAFF

v_call: TRBV29-1
d_call: .
j_call: TRBJ2-7
clone_size: few
cdr3_nt: TGCAGCGCGAGGACATCTGACTACGAGCAGTACTTC
cdr3_aa: CSARTSDYEQYF

v_call: TRBV9
d_call: TRBD2
j_call: TRBJ2-2
clone_size: few
cdr3_nt: TGTGCCAGCAGCTCCTTCAAAGGAGGGCGGGGGGCGAACACCGGGGAGCTGTTTTTT
cdr3_aa: CASSSFKGGRGANTGELFF

v_call: TRBV9
d_call: TRBD1
j_call: TRBJ1-3
clone_size: .
cdr3_nt: TGTGCCAGCAGCCCCCTACAGGGGGCTGGAAACACCATATATTTT
cdr3_aa: CASSPLQGAGNTIYF

v_call: TRBV13
d_call: TRBD1
j_call: TRBJ1-1
clone_size: .
cdr3_nt: TGTGCCAGCAGCTCAGGACAGGGTGGGGACACTGAAGCTTTCTTT
cdr3_aa: CASSSGQGGDTEAFF

v_call: TRBV24-1
d_call: .
j_call: TRBJ2-7
clone_size: .
cdr3_nt: TGTGCCACCAGTCAAGGGGCCGGGTACGAGCAGTACTTC
cdr3_aa: CATSQGAGYEQYF

v_call: TRBV2
d_call: .
j_call: TRBJ2-7
clone_size: .
cdr3_nt: TGTGCCATACACTTAGACAGTACCTACGAGCAGTACTTC
cdr3_aa: CAIHLDSTYEQYF

v_call: TRBV27
d_call: .
j_call: TRBJ1-2
clone_size: .
cdr3_nt: TGTGCCAGCAGTGAAGACAGATTAACCTATGGCTACACCTTC
cdr3_aa: CASSEDRLTYGYTF

v_call: TRBV2
d_call: .
j_call: TRBJ1-2
clone_size: .
cdr3_nt: TGTGCCAGCAGACAGGGCGTGACCTATGGCTACACCTTC
cdr3_aa: CASRQGVTYGYTF

v_call: TRBV12-5
d_call: .
j_call: TRBJ1-1
clone_size: .
cdr3_nt: TGTGCTAGTGCTCGTGGAACAGGGTTGAACACTGAAGCTTTCTTT
cdr3_aa: CASARGTGLNTEAFF

v_call: TRBV27
d_call: .
j_call: TRBJ1-5
clone_size: .
cdr3_nt: TGTGCCAGCGGAGCCCGGGGAGGACAGCCCCAGCATTTT
cdr3_aa: CASGARGGQPQHF